This TCR beta chain was sequenced in a study of shared clonotypes between healthy human individuals. This CDR3 is 15 amino acids long. In germline, CDR1 is SGHRS, CDR2 YFSETQ. V was cut by 0 bases and J by 2 bases, with 12 bases left in between. Overall study results and limits: What naive subsets generally showed was a larger estimated richness than memory subsets showed.

Naive CD8 cells were CD45RO-negative, positively selected for CCR7, excluding terminally differentiated effector memory CD45RA+ cells. Every donor, a Caucasian adult, lived in Nashville, Tennessee. As concerns this clone: What it recognizes is unknown.

Libraries were prepared by immunoSEQ multiplex PCR; TCRdb keeps only in-frame clonotypes and omits some of them. The repertoire holds roughly 590,000 clones, nearly 97% seen once, with approximately 0.1% in the top ten. This TCR was recovered from a woman aged 30 to 39 in good health. The sequenced sample was naive CD8+ T cells sorted from blood. The gene calls are TRBV5-1 and TRBJ2-7, with a tentative D call TRBD1 (5 bases). This CDR3 is CASSLGDSIAYEQYF. CDR3 sequence (DNA): TGCGCCAGCAGCTTGGGCGACAGTATAGCCTACGAGCAGTACTTC.